These 12 T cell receptor beta chains were all obtained from the same sample, sequenced in a study of blood T cell repertoires in COVID-19. This table comes from immunoSEQ multiplex PCR, and its TCRdb copy is limited to in-frame clones, with some not included. Among around 140,000 clones listed, approximately 88% were seen once. Sequenced sample: peripheral blood. The origin of the receptors is a woman in her forties or fifties with acute or convalescent COVID-19.

The chain is built from TRBV10-3 and TRBJ1-4; D is ambiguous. The V end lost 7 bases, the J end lost 8 bases, and 14 bases lay between the germline ends. CDR1 and CDR2 (germline): ENHRY, SYGVKD. The CDR3 length is 13 residues. The CDR3 sequence is CAIKAPDGEKLFF. CDR3 bases: TGTGCCATCAAGGCGCCTGACGGGGAAAAACTGTTTTTT.

The chain carries TRBV2 and TRBJ1-1; the match to TRBD1 covers 8 bases. CDR3 length: 17 amino acids. Germline CDR1 is SNHLY and CDR2 is FYNNEI. V lost 3 bases to trimming and J lost 0 bases; unmatched junction nucleotides: 9. CDR3 DNA sequence: TGTGCCAGCAGTGATGGGCAGGGGGCAACGATGAACACTGAAGCTTTCTTT. It translates to CASSDGQGATMNTEAFF.

CDR3 amino acids: CASSTQDRSSYNEQFF. The DNA of the CDR3 is TGTGCCAGCAGCACCCAGGACAGGAGCTCCTACAATGAGCAGTTCTTC. This chain joins TRBV14 and TRBJ2-1, with TRBD1 matching over 7 bases. This CDR3 is built from 16 residues. CDR1 is SGHDN and CDR2 is FVKESK in the germline V gene. The ends lost 5 bases at V and 0 bases at J; junction bases unmatched: 7.

This sequence joins TRBV5-1 and TRBJ1-4; D gene uncertain. The CDR3 has 16 amino acids. Germline V gene sequence: CDR1 SGHRS, CDR2 YFSETQ. The V and J ends lost 0 bases and 6 bases respectively, with 15 bases between them. The CDR3 here is CASSLERGPPHEKLFF. Written as DNA, the CDR3 is TGCGCCAGCAGCTTGGAGAGAGGGCCACCCCATGAAAAACTGTTTTTT.

The chain couples TRBV3-1 (or the pseudogene TRBV3-2) to TRBJ2-6; the D gene is possibly TRBD2 (5 bases). V was trimmed by 1 base and J by 0 bases, leaving 13 bases between them. Germline V gene lookup returns CDR1 LGHDT and CDR2 YNNKEL (reference sequence). This CDR3 has 18 residues. This chain's CDR3 is CASSQVEGSDSGANVLTF. The CDR3 DNA reads as TGTGCCAGCAGCCAAGTAGAGGGCTCAGACTCTGGGGCCAACGTCCTGACTTTC.

The chain joins TRBV5-6 to TRBJ1-3; possible D gene TRBD1, 6 bases. The V gene lost 1 base and the J gene lost 2 bases, with 13 bases spanning the gap. In germline, CDR1 is SGHDT, CDR2 YYEEEE. The CDR3 runs 16 residues. The CDR3 reads CASSLLGQMPGNTIYF. The CDR3 region has the DNA TGTGCCAGCAGCTTGTTGGGACAAATGCCTGGAAACACCATATATTTT.

The chain has TRBV5-1 and TRBJ2-2; no definite D call. The CDR3 has 15 residues. The germline V gene encodes CDR1 SGHRS and CDR2 YFSETQ. Trimming left V 2 bases short and J 5 bases short, with 13 bases between. The CDR3 reads CASSFAGVGTGELFF. CDR3 nucleotides: TGCGCCAGCAGCTTCGCCGGAGTCGGGACCGGGGAGCTGTTTTTT.

The rearrangement links TRBV18 to TRBJ2-7, with D possibly matching TRBD2 (5 bases). Trimming took 3 bases from V and 0 from J, leaving 12 bases between them. The CDR3 totals 15 residues. Germline V lookup: CDR1 KGHSH, CDR2 LQKENI. CDR3 bases: TGTGCCAGCTCACCTAGCGAGGGAAGCTCCTACGAGCAGTACTTC. Translated: CASSPSEGSSYEQYF. Combining the CDR3 with reference TRBV18 and TRBJ2-7 gives the whole variable domain NAGVMQNPRHLVRRRGQEARLRCSPMKGHSHVYWYRQLPEEGLKFMVYLQKENIIDESGMPKERFSAEFPKEGPSILRIQQVVRGDSAAYFCASSPSEGSSYEQYFGPGTRLTVT.

The genes are TRBV7-3 and TRBJ1-1; 11 bases agree with TRBD1. The CDR3 consists of 16 residues. Germline-derived CDR1 and CDR2 are SGHTA and FQGTGA. Germline trimming cut 1 base from V and 5 bases from J; bases unmatched to any gene: 6. In nucleotides, the CDR3 is TGTGCCAGCAGCTTAAACGGACAGGGGGCGAGGACTGAAGCTTTCTTT. It encodes CASSLNGQGARTEAFF.

The genes are TRBV5-8 and TRBJ1-2, with D perhaps matching TRBD1 (5 bases). V was cut by 2 bases and J by 2 bases, with 19 bases left in between. CDR1 and CDR2 (germline): SGHTS, YDEGEE. CDR3 length: 17 amino acids. The CDR3 spells CASSFPPWAGRNYGYTF. The CDR3 DNA is TGTGCCAGCAGCTTCCCCCCGTGGGCAGGGAGGAACTATGGCTACACCTTC.

V usage is TRBV15 and J usage is TRBJ1-4; possible D gene TRBD1, 5 bases. V gave up 3 bases and J gave up 8 bases, with 13 bases separating them. Germline CDR1 LNHNV, CDR2 YYDKDF (reference sequence). This CDR3 contains 14 residues. Written as DNA, the CDR3 is TGTGCCACCAGCAGTGGGGCCGTAAGGGAAAAACTGTTTTTT. Residues: CATSSGAVREKLFF.

This chain links TRBV5-1 with TRBJ1-2, with D possibly being TRBD1 (6 bases). The germline V and J ends were trimmed by 0 bases and 12 bases, with 12 bases remaining between them. The CDR3 sequence is 12 residues long. In germline, CDR1 is SGHRS, CDR2 YFSETQ. CDR3 amino acids: CASSLAGQGHTF. The CDR3, as DNA: TGCGCCAGCAGCTTGGCCGGCCAGGGGCACACCTTC.